The 24 T cell receptor beta chains below all came from one sample that was sequenced in a study of beta chain features in type 1 diabetes. As every portion of the isolated RNA was reverse transcribed, the sequencing read expressed TCRB transcripts. Using immunoSEQ multiplex PCR, the repertoire was profiled, and TCRdb retains in-frame clones only, with some absent. This table has under 90,000 clones, around 32% appearing once. What was sequenced was stem cell memory CD4+ T cells from blood. The source of these receptors is a woman aged 18-35 years in good health.

V is TRBV19 and J is TRBJ2-5; D is undetermined. Trimming shortened V by 2 bases and J by 2 bases, and 6 bases separated the two germline ends. The CDR3 sequence is 13 residues long. Germline CDR1 is LNHDA and CDR2 is SQIVND (reference sequence). CDR3 nucleotides: TGTGCCAGTAGTATAATGTCTCAAGAGACCCAGTACTTC. Translating it yields CASSIMSQETQYF.

The chain couples TRBV19 to TRBJ2-1; 7 positions agree with TRBD1. Germline values: CDR1 LNHDA, CDR2 SQIVND (reference sequence). After removal of 8 bases from V and 7 bases from J, the junction contained 11 bases not matched to a gene. CDR3 size: 14 residues. CDR3 amino acids: CASQRDRVWNEQFF. The CDR3 region has the DNA TGTGCCAGTCAAAGAGACAGGGTATGGAATGAGCAGTTCTTC. Complete variable domain (other parts from reference TRBV19 and TRBJ2-1): DGGITQSPKYLFRKEGQNVTLSCEQNLNHDAMYWYRQDPGQGLRLIYYSQIVNDFQKGDIAEGYSVSREKKESFPLTVTSAQKNPTAFYLCASQRDRVWNEQFFGPGTRLTVL.

V is TRBV9 and J is TRBJ1-2; 7 bases are shared with TRBD1. Trimming cost V 4 bases and J 2 bases; bases outside gene matches: 8. From germline, CDR1 is SGDLS and CDR2 YYNGEE. There are 15 residues in the CDR3. This chain's CDR3 is CASSPGGFANYGYTF. CDR3 DNA sequence: TGTGCCAGCAGCCCAGGGGGGTTCGCGAACTATGGCTACACCTTC.

A few counts support this clone. This CDR3 reads CASSPRDSSYNEQFF. CDR3 in DNA: TGTGCCAGCAGCCCCCGGGACTCCTCCTACAATGAGCAGTTCTTC. V gene TRBV14 combines with J gene TRBJ2-1; tentative D call: TRBD2 (6 bases). Germline CDR1 and CDR2: SGHDN and FVKESK. The V and J ends lost 4 bases and 0 bases respectively, with 10 bases between them. The CDR3 runs 15 residues.

The genes are TRBV30 and TRBJ2-1, with D unresolved. This CDR3 spans 12 amino acids. Deletions cut 1 base from V and 5 bases from J, with 6 bases between. Germline CDR1 and CDR2: GTSNPN and SVGIG (reference sequence). CDR3 amino acids: CAWSEADNEQFF. Written as DNA, the CDR3 is TGTGCCTGGAGTGAAGCTGACAATGAGCAGTTCTTC.

The chain joins TRBV7-2 to TRBJ1-6; TRBD1 matches 9 bases. Germline V gene sequence: CDR1 SGHTA, CDR2 FQGNSA. The trim removed 3 bases at V and 7 bases at J, leaving 4 bases unmatched. The CDR3 sequence is 15 residues long. The CDR3 protein is CASSFRDRDNSPLHF. The CDR3 DNA follows: TGTGCCAGCAGCTTTCGGGACAGGGACAATTCACCCCTCCACTTT.

V and J are TRBV19 and TRBJ2-2; the D gene is possibly TRBD2 (6 bases). The CDR3 sequence is 15 residues long. Trimming took 7 bases from V and 5 from J, leaving 17 bases between them. CDR1 and CDR2 (germline): LNHDA, SQIVND (reference sequence). DNA of the CDR3: TGTGCCAGTACGGGTCGGGGGTCTGGAACCGGGGAGCTGTTTTTT. Translation gives CASTGRGSGTGELFF. Complete variable domain (other parts from reference TRBV19 and TRBJ2-2): DGGITQSPKYLFRKEGQNVTLSCEQNLNHDAMYWYRQDPGQGLRLIYYSQIVNDFQKGDIAEGYSVSREKKESFPLTVTSAQKNPTAFYLCASTGRGSGTGELFFGEGSRLTVL.

This rearrangement joins TRBV7-2 to TRBJ1-6; D call uncertain. V was shortened by 1 base and J by 7 bases, with 8 bases between the two germline ends. The CDR3 contains 14 residues. Per germline, CDR1 SGHTA and CDR2 FQGNSA. The CDR3, as DNA: TGTGCCAGCAGCTTAGGAACAGTCAATTCACCCCTCCACTTT. Translated: CASSLGTVNSPLHF.

This chain joins TRBV30 and TRBJ1-4, with 8 bases lining up with TRBD1. The CDR3 spans 14 residues. Per the germline V gene, CDR1 is GTSNPN and CDR2 is SVGIG (reference sequence). V was clipped by 0 bases and J by 10 bases; unmatched bases: 7. This CDR3 is CAWSVEQGDGKLFF. CDR3 sequence (DNA): TGTGCCTGGAGTGTAGAACAGGGGGACGGAAAACTGTTTTTT.

This clone turned up a few times. V is TRBV5-6 and J is TRBJ1-2; the D gene is possibly TRBD1 (5 bases). The CDR3 contains 14 residues. Trimming left V 3 bases short and J 5 bases short, with 14 bases between. In germline, CDR1 is SGHDT, CDR2 YYEEEE. The CDR3 region is CASSSGLELYGYTF. CDR3 bases: TGTGCCAGCAGCTCGGGACTAGAGCTATATGGCTACACCTTC.

This chain joins TRBV4-3 and TRBJ1-1; D is ambiguous. The CDR3 has 13 residues. Germline V CDR1 and CDR2: LGHNA, YSLEER. V was pared by 0 bases and J by 1 base, with 3 bases between. The chain's CDR3 is CASSQEANTEAFF. CDR3 coding DNA: TGCGCCAGCAGCCAAGAGGCGAACACTGAAGCTTTCTTT.

V and J are TRBV7-9 and TRBJ2-1; 8 bases line up with TRBD1. This CDR3 region has 14 residues. V dropped 1 base and J dropped 10; count of bases not matched to a gene: 6. Germline values: CDR1 SEHNR, CDR2 FQNEAQ (reference sequence). Here the CDR3 DNA reads TGTGCCAGCAGCTTAGTGGACAGGGAAAGCGAGCAGTTCTTC. This encodes CASSLVDRESEQFF.

This chain joins TRBV7-2 and TRBJ2-7; 7 nucleotides line up with TRBD1. J lost 7 bases, V lost 5 bases, and 14 bases had no gene match. Germline V CDR1 and CDR2: SGHTA, FQGNSA. This CDR3 contains 15 residues. CDR3 DNA sequence: TGTGCCAGCAGCCCCAACGGGCAGGGGGTGGGGGAGCAGTACTTC. This sequence encodes CASSPNGQGVGEQYF.

The genes are TRBV27 and TRBJ1-1, with D perhaps TRBD1 (5 bases). The germline gives CDR1 MNHEY, CDR2 SMNVEV (reference sequence). The CDR3 is 16 amino acids. The V end lost 2 bases, the J end lost 0 bases, and 13 bases lay between the germline ends. CDR3 region: CASSLSRVTMNTEAFF. The DNA for the CDR3 is TGTGCCAGCAGTTTAAGCAGGGTGACGATGAACACTGAAGCTTTCTTT.

Only a few counts were recorded for this clone. J is TRBJ2-1 and V is TRBV20-1; D gene ambiguous. The germline V gene encodes CDR1 DFQATT and CDR2 SNEGSKA (reference sequence). This CDR3 region has 11 residues. V lost 2 bases and J 7 bases, leaving 6 bases between the germline ends. The CDR3 nucleotides are TGCAGTGCTAGAAGGCGGAATGAGCAGTTCTTC. Protein product: CSARRRNEQFF.

This clone was detected only a few times. This chain uses TRBV7-2 with TRBJ1-2; TRBD1 matches 8 bases. Germline-derived CDR1 and CDR2 are SGHTA and FQGNSA. The CDR3 consists of 14 residues. V lost 3 bases to trimming and J lost 0 bases; unmatched junction nucleotides: 0. The chain's CDR3 is CASSLDRANYGYTF. The CDR3 DNA is TGTGCCAGCAGCTTGGACAGGGCTAACTATGGCTACACCTTC.

The table lists this clone with a few counts. The V call is TRBV27, the J call TRBJ1-5; D perhaps matches TRBD1 (6 bases). Germline V CDR1 and CDR2: MNHEY, SMNVEV (reference sequence). V shed 5 bases and J shed 0 bases, with 20 bases lying between them. The CDR3 runs to 18 residues. The CDR3 is CASSPRGQGLYSNQPQHF. CDR3 bases: TGTGCCAGCAGTCCCAGGGGCCAGGGCCTTTATAGCAATCAGCCCCAGCATTTT.

This clone was recorded a few times. The chain joins TRBV18 to TRBJ2-1; TRBD2 matches at 8 bases. This CDR3 comprises 16 residues. The germline V gene encodes CDR1 KGHSH and CDR2 LQKENI. Trimming removed 6 bases from V and 2 bases from J; junction bases left unmatched: 9. The CDR3 loop is CASSSRGGRTYNEQFF. DNA for the CDR3: TGTGCCAGCTCCTCACGGGGCGGGAGGACCTACAATGAGCAGTTCTTC.

The chain has TRBV5-4 and TRBJ2-7, with 7 bases matching TRBD2. Germline V gene data show CDR1 as SGHNT and CDR2 as YYREEE (reference sequence). With 10 bases clipped from V and 1 base from J, the junction kept 11 bases outside the gene matches. The CDR3 extends over 14 amino acids. CDR3 coding DNA: TGTGCCTACGATGATCGCGGGAGATCCTACGAGCAGTACTTC. Translating it yields CAYDDRGRSYEQYF.

This clone has only a few counts. V usage is TRBV6-5 and J usage is TRBJ2-7; TRBD2 matches 7 bases. CDR1 and CDR2 from the germline V gene are MNHEY and SVGAGI. The length of the CDR3 is 15 residues. Losses at the gene ends were 4 bases for V and 6 bases for J; bases not matched to a gene: 12. The CDR3 DNA follows: TGTGCCAGCAGTTCCCAGGGAGGGGTCTCGAGCGAGCAGTACTTC. Residues: CASSSQGGVSSEQYF.

DNA of the CDR3: TGTGCAGCCAGGACAGGGGGCCTCTACGAGCAGTACTTC. The encoded protein is CAARTGGLYEQYF. V usage is TRBV10-3 and J usage is TRBJ2-7; TRBD1 matches 11 bases. Germline V gives CDR1 ENHRY, CDR2 SYGVKD. This CDR3 has 13 amino acids.

This clone was seen only a few times. V is TRBV6-1 and J is TRBJ2-7, with 8 bases matching TRBD2. The CDR3 totals 15 residues. In germline, CDR1 is MNHNS, CDR2 SASEGT. V lost 2 bases to trimming and J lost 3 bases; unmatched junction nucleotides: 6. The CDR3 reads CASSEITSGHYEQYF. The CDR3 DNA follows: TGTGCCAGCAGTGAAATAACTAGCGGCCACTACGAGCAGTACTTC.

The chain employs TRBV5-6 and TRBJ2-1; D remains ambiguous. CDR1 and CDR2 (germline): SGHDT, YYEEEE. This CDR3 region has 11 residues. Trimming shortened V by 2 bases and J by 8 bases, and 5 bases separated the two germline ends. In DNA form, the CDR3 reads TGTGCCAGCAGCTTCGAGGATGAGCAGTTCTTC. Translation: CASSFEDEQFF.

V is TRBV12-5 and J is TRBJ2-4, with D unresolved. Germline V CDR1 and CDR2: LGHNT, FRNRAP. V lost 2 bases, J lost 6 bases, and 5 bases lay in between. The CDR3 runs to 12 residues. The CDR3: CASGLHGNIQYF. CDR3 in DNA: TGTGCTAGTGGTTTGCACGGAAACATTCAGTACTTC.